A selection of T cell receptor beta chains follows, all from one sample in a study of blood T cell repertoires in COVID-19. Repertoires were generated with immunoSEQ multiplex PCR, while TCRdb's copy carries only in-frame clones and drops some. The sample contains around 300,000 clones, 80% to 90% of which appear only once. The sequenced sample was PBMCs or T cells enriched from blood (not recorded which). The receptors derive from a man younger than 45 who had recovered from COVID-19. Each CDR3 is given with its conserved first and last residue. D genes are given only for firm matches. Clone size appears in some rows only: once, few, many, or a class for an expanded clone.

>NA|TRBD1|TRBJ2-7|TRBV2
CASSLGQGTYEQYF
TGTGCCAGCAGCCTGGGACAGGGGACGTACGAGCAGTACTTC
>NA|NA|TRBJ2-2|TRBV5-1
CASSSGTRGGGELFF
TGCGCCAGCAGCTCAGGGACAAGGGGCGGCGGGGAGCTGTTTTTT
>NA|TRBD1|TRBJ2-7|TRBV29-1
CSAGTDYYEQYF
TGCAGCGCTGGGACAGACTACTACGAGCAGTACTTC
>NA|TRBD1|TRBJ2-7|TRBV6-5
CASSYWDSNEQYF
TGTGCCAGCAGTTATTGGGACAGTAACGAGCAGTACTTC
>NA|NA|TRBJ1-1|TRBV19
CASSTRDRRNTEAFF
TGTGCCAGTAGTACCCGTGACAGACGGAACACTGAAGCTTTCTTT
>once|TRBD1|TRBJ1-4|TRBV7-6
CASSPRTGRDSEKLFF
TGTGCCAGCAGCCCTCGGACAGGGAGGGACAGTGAAAAACTGTTTTTT
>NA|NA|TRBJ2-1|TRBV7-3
CASSLGGDHSYNEQFF
TGTGCCAGCAGCTTAGGCGGGGACCACTCCTACAATGAGCAGTTCTTC
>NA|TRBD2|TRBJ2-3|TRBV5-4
CASSLAGGLPDTQYF
TGTGCCAGCAGCCTAGCGGGGGGGCTCCCAGATACGCAGTATTTT
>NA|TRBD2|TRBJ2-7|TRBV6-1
CASSEGGGRDYEQYF
TGTGCCAGCAGTGAGGGGGGGGGAAGGGACTACGAGCAGTACTTC
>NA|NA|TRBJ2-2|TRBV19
CASSIGFGEVAGELFF
TGTGCCAGTAGTATAGGATTCGGGGAGGTTGCCGGGGAGCTGTTTTTT
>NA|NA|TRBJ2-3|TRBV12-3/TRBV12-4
CASSFQGRHTQYF
TGTGCCAGCAGTTTCCAGGGGCGCCATACGCAGTATTTT
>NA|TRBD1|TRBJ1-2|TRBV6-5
CASSTYRGPYGYTF
TGTGCCAGCAGTACCTACAGGGGGCCCTATGGCTACACCTTC
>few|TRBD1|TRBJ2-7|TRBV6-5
CASSPRTGGYEQYF
TGTGCCAGCAGTCCCAGGACAGGGGGTTACGAGCAGTACTTC
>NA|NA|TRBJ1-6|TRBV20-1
CSASRGTNSPLHF
TGCAGTGCTAGTAGGGGAACGAATTCACCCCTCCACTTT
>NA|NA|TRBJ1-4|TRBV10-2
CASSESTGLEKLFF
TGCGCCAGCAGTGAGTCGACAGGTCTTGAAAAACTGTTTTTT
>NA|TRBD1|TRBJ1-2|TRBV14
CASSHSRDRGHWGRRYGYTF
TGTGCCAGCAGCCACTCCCGGGACAGGGGGCATTGGGGTAGGAGGTATGGCTACACCTTC
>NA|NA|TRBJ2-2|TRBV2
CASSDSNTGELFF
TGTGCCAGCAGTGACTCGAACACCGGGGAGCTGTTTTTT
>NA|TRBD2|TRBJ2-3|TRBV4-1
CASSQLGLAATDTQYF
TGCGCCAGCAGCCAATTGGGACTAGCGGCCACAGATACGCAGTATTTT
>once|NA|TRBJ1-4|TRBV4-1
CASSQGLTNEKLFF
TGCGCCAGCAGCCAGGGACTAACTAATGAAAAACTGTTTTTT
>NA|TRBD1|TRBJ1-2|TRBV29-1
CSVAVDRAGYGYTF
TGCAGCGTTGCCGTGGACAGGGCTGGCTATGGCTACACCTTC
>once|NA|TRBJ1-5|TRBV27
CASSLSYRGYSNQPQHF
TGTGCCAGCAGTTTATCGTACAGAGGGTATAGCAATCAGCCCCAGCATTTT
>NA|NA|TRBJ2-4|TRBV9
CASSVTPAGANIQYF
TGTGCCAGCAGCGTAACCCCGGCGGGCGCAAACATTCAGTACTTC
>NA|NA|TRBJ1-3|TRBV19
CARECVNRVIAGNTIYF
TGTGCCAGGGAATGCGTCAACAGGGTAATTGCTGGAAACACCATATATTTT
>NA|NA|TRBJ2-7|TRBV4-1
CASSQEAVTYEQYF
TGCGCCAGCAGCCAAGAGGCAGTCACCTACGAGCAGTACTTC
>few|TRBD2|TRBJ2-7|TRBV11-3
CASSSREGPYEQYF
TGTGCCAGCAGCTCCCGGGAGGGGCCCTACGAGCAGTACTTC
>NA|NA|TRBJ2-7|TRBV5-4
CASSSGVYEQYF
TGTGCCAGCAGCTCGGGGGTCTACGAGCAGTACTTC
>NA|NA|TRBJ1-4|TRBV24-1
CATSGTSGGLFF
TGTGCCACCAGTGGCACCTCTGGGGGGCTGTTTTTT
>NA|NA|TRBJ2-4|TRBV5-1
CASSLAPPGDIQYF
TGCGCCAGCAGCTTGGCACCCCCCGGAGACATTCAGTACTTC
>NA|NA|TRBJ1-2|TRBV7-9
CASSLIRDSPYGYTF
TGTGCCAGCAGCTTAATCCGTGACAGCCCCTATGGCTACACCTTC
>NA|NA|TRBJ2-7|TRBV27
CASSLSPRAHEQYF
TGTGCCAGCAGTTTATCGCCCAGGGCCCACGAGCAGTACTTC
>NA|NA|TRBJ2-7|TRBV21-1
CASSIVGHPNSYEQYF
TGTGCCAGCAGTATAGTGGGACACCCAAACTCCTACGAGCAGTACTTC
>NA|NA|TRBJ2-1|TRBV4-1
CASSQEWEIAYNEQFF
TGCGCCAGCAGCCAAGAATGGGAGATCGCTTACAATGAGCAGTTCTTC
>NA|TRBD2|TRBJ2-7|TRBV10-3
CAMASPSGGAYEQYF
TGTGCCATGGCATCACCTAGCGGGGGGGCATACGAGCAGTACTTC
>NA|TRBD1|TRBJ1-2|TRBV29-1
CSVDSGQGKDGYTF
TGCAGCGTTGATTCGGGACAGGGGAAAGATGGCTACACCTTC
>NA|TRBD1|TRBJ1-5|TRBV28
CATHPPPADRESQPQHF
TGTGCCACCCACCCCCCCCCTGCGGACAGGGAGAGTCAGCCCCAGCATTTT
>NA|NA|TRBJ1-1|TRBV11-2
CASSLGSYGGAAFF
TGTGCCAGCAGCTTAGGGTCCTACGGGGGTGCGGCTTTCTTT
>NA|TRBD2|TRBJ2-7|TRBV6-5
CASSYSSSGVEYEQYF
TGTGCCAGCAGTTACTCGTCTAGCGGGGTTGAGTACGAGCAGTACTTC
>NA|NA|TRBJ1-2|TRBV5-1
CASSLRTLPYEEGYTF
TGCGCCAGCAGCTTAAGGACACTCCCGTATGAGGAAGGCTACACCTTC
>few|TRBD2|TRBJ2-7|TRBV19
CASSLGTNPGHEQYF
TGTGCCAGTAGTCTCGGGACTAACCCCGGCCACGAGCAGTACTTC
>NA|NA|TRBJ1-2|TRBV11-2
CASSLRSYGYTF
TGTGCCAGCAGCTTGAGGAGCTATGGCTACACCTTC
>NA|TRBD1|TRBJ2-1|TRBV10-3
CAISDQDRASYNEQFF
TGTGCCATCAGTGATCAAGACAGGGCGTCCTACAATGAGCAGTTCTTC
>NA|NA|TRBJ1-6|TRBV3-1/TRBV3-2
CASSQEGVSNSPLHF
TGTGCCAGCAGCCAAGAAGGGGTTAGTAATTCACCCCTCCACTTT
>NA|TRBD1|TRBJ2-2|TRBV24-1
CATSDFDRDTGELFF
TGTGCCACCAGTGACTTCGACAGGGACACCGGGGAGCTGTTTTTT
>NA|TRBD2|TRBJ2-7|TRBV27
CASSPGGPGRAREQYF
TGTGCCAGCAGTCCCGGGGGGCCCGGGAGGGCGAGGGAGCAGTACTTC
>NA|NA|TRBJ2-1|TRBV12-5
CASGLVNNEQFF
TGTGCTAGTGGTTTGGTTAACAATGAGCAGTTCTTC
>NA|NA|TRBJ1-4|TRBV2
CASTGQGEKLFF
TGTGCCAGCACCGGGCAGGGTGAAAAACTGTTTTTT
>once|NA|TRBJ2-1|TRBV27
CASSLEGHRTGNEQFF
TGTGCCAGCAGTTTAGAGGGACACCGGACGGGCAATGAGCAGTTCTTC
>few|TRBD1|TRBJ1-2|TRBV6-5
CASSYSRTGEDGYTF
TGTGCCAGCAGTTACTCGCGGACAGGGGAGGATGGCTACACCTTC
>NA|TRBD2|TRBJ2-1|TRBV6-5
CASSLLAGEYNEQFF
TGTGCCAGCAGTCTACTAGCGGGGGAATACAATGAGCAGTTCTTC
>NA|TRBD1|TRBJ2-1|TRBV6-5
CASSRAQGWHEQFF
TGTGCCAGCAGCCGGGCACAGGGGTGGCATGAGCAGTTCTTC
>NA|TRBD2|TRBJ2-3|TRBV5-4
CASSLDILADSTDTQYF
TGTGCCAGCAGCTTGGACATACTAGCGGACAGCACAGATACGCAGTATTTT
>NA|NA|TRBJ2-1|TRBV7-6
CASSFTTGSYNEQFF
TGTGCCAGCAGCTTTACGACAGGCTCCTACAATGAGCAGTTCTTC
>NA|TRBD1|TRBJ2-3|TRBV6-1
CASSEGDRVEGTDTQYF
TGTGCCAGCAGTGAAGGGGACAGGGTTGAGGGCACAGATACGCAGTATTTT
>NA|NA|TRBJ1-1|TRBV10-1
CASSDLQGSEAFF
TGCGCCAGCAGTGATCTCCAGGGTAGTGAAGCTTTCTTT